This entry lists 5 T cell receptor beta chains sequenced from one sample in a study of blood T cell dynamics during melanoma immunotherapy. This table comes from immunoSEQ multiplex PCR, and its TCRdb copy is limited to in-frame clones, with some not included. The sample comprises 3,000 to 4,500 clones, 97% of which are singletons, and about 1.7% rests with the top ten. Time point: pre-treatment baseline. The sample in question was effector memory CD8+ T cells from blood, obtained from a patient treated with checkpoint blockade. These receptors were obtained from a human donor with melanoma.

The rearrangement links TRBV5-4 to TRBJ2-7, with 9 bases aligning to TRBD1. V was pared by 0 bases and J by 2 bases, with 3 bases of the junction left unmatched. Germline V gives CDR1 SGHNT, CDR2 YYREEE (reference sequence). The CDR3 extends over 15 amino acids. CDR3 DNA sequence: TGTGCCAGCAGCTTGGGGGACAGGGCCGCCTACGAGCAGTACTTC. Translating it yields CASSLGDRAAYEQYF.

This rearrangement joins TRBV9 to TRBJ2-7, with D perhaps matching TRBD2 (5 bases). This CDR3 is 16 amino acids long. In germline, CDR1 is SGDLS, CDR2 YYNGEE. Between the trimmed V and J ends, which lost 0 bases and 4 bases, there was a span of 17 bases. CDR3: CASSVGGGSLAYEQYF. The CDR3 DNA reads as TGTGCCAGCAGCGTAGGAGGTGGGAGTCTGGCTTACGAGCAGTACTTC.

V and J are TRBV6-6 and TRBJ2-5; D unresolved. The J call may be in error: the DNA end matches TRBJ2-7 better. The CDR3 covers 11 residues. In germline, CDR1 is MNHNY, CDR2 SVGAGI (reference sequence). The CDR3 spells CASSAAPEQYF. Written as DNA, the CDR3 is TGTGCCAGCAGTGCTGCCCCCGAGCAGTACTTC.

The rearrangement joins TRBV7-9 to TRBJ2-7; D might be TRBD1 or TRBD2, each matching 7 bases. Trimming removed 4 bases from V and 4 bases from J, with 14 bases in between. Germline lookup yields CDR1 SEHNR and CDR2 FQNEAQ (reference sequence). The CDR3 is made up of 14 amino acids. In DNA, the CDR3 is TGTGCCAGCAGCTCAGGGGGGGACCTATACGAGCAGTACTTC. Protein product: CASSSGGDLYEQYF.

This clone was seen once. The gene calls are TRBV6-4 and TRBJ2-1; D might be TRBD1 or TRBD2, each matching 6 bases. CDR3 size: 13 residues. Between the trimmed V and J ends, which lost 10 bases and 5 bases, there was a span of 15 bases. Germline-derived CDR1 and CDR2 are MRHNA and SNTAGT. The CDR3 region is CAKVRDKHNEQFF. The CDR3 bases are TGTGCCAAGGTGCGGGACAAGCACAATGAGCAGTTCTTC.